The source of this TCR beta chain is a study of T cell changes during pregnancy in multiple sclerosis. Libraries were prepared by immunoSEQ multiplex PCR; TCRdb keeps only in-frame clonotypes and omits some of them. The sample shows 40,000 to 60,000 clones, roughly 92% of them seen only once. Germline lookup yields CDR1 LGHNA and CDR2 YNFKEQ. V shed 1 base, J shed 7 bases, and the junction held 8 bases outside the gene matches. CDR3 length: 17 amino acids. This TCR derives from a female donor with multiple sclerosis, enrolled in a pregnancy study. This sample comprised peripheral blood, obtained after pregnancy. The chain joins TRBV4-2 to TRBJ2-3, with 13 positions matching TRBD2. CDR3 sequence: CASSQGRLAGGGNTQYF. In DNA, the CDR3 is TGTGCCAGCAGCCAAGGCCGACTAGCGGGGGGTGGGAATACGCAGTATTTT.